These T cell receptor beta chains were read from a single sample in a study of blood T cell repertoires in COVID-19. TCRdb's copy holds only in-frame clones and misses some; the assay was immunoSEQ multiplex PCR. Among around 130,000 clones listed, more than 75% were seen once. The material sequenced was peripheral blood. The receptors here all came from a man in his sixties with acute or convalescent COVID-19. Each CDR3 is given with its conserved first and last residue. The order of the fields is D gene, clone size, V gene, CDR3 length, J gene, CDR3 DNA, CDR3 protein. D genes are given only for firm matches. The listing skips clone size in some rows; elsewhere it reads once, few, many or a size class.

D: NA
size: NA
V: TRBV18
length: 16
J: TRBJ2-1
DNA: TGTGCCAGCTCACCACCGTCAGGGGGGTCGCCCAATGAGCAGTTCTTC
CDR3: CASSPPSGGSPNEQFF

D: TRBD2
size: NA
V: TRBV12-3/TRBV12-4
length: 13
J: TRBJ2-7
DNA: TGTGCCAGCACCGCGGGGGGGTTTTACGAGCAGTACTTC
CDR3: CASTAGGFYEQYF

D: NA
size: NA
V: TRBV24-1
length: 13
J: TRBJ2-5
DNA: TGTGCCACCAGTGATTCTCTGCACGGGACCCAGTACTTC
CDR3: CATSDSLHGTQYF

D: NA
size: NA
V: TRBV5-1
length: 14
J: TRBJ2-5
DNA: TGCGCCAGCAGTTCCGGGTCCGCAGGGGAGACCCAGTACTTC
CDR3: CASSSGSAGETQYF

D: NA
size: NA
V: TRBV30
length: 13
J: TRBJ2-7
DNA: TGTGCCTGGAGTGGTGGGCACCCGAGAGAGCAGTACTTC
CDR3: CAWSGGHPREQYF

D: NA
size: NA
V: TRBV28
length: 13
J: TRBJ1-1
DNA: TGTGCCAGCAGTTTGGGGAGGGGCACTGAAGCTTTCTTT
CDR3: CASSLGRGTEAFF

D: NA
size: NA
V: TRBV19
length: 14
J: TRBJ1-5
DNA: TGTGCCAGTAGTCAAACCGGTGGCAATCAGCCCCAGCATTTT
CDR3: CASSQTGGNQPQHF

D: TRBD1
size: NA
V: TRBV2
length: 13
J: TRBJ2-7
DNA: TGTGCCAGCAGGGGGACAGGGTACTACGAGCAGTACTTC
CDR3: CASRGTGYYEQYF

D: NA
size: NA
V: TRBV5-6
length: 13
J: TRBJ2-7
DNA: TGTGCCAGCAGCTTGACAGGGTCCTACGAGCAGTACTTC
CDR3: CASSLTGSYEQYF

D: NA
size: NA
V: TRBV6-1
length: 13
J: TRBJ2-7
DNA: TGTGCCAGCAGTGAAGCCTCTTCCTACGAGCAGTACTTC
CDR3: CASSEASSYEQYF

D: TRBD1
size: NA
V: TRBV6-5
length: 14
J: TRBJ1-2
DNA: TGTGCCAGCAGATTGGGACAGGCAAACTATGGCTACACCTTC
CDR3: CASRLGQANYGYTF

D: TRBD1
size: NA
V: TRBV19
length: 16
J: TRBJ1-5
DNA: TGTGCCAGTAGTATACGGACAGGGGGCGGCAATCAGCCCCAGCATTTT
CDR3: CASSIRTGGGNQPQHF

D: TRBD2
size: NA
V: TRBV5-4
length: 17
J: TRBJ2-7
DNA: TGTGCCAGCAGCCTCGGAGCGGGAGGGCGTTGGAGGAACGAGCAGTACTTC
CDR3: CASSLGAGGRWRNEQYF

D: NA
size: few
V: TRBV7-3
length: 15
J: TRBJ2-6
DNA: TGTGCCAGCAGCTTAAACCGGGCTGGGGCCAACGTCCTGACTTTC
CDR3: CASSLNRAGANVLTF

D: TRBD2
size: NA
V: TRBV7-2
length: 14
J: TRBJ2-7
DNA: TGTGCCAGCAGCCCCACGGGAGGGATCCACGAGCAGTACTTC
CDR3: CASSPTGGIHEQYF

D: NA
size: NA
V: TRBV7-9
length: 14
J: TRBJ2-5
DNA: TGTGCCAGCAAGGCAGGGCCGGTTCAAGAGACCCAGTACTTC
CDR3: CASKAGPVQETQYF

D: TRBD1
size: NA
V: TRBV28
length: 15
J: TRBJ1-1
DNA: TGTGCCAGCAGTCCCGCCGGGACAGGGGGCCAGCAGGCTTTCTTT
CDR3: CASSPAGTGGQQAFF

D: NA
size: once
V: TRBV28
length: 14
J: TRBJ2-5
DNA: TGTGCCAGCAGTCCCCACCCCCCGGGAGAGACCCAGTACTTC
CDR3: CASSPHPPGETQYF

D: TRBD1
size: NA
V: TRBV23-1
length: 14
J: TRBJ2-5
DNA: TGCGCCAGCAGGACAGGGTACCCTCAAGAGACCCAGTACTTC
CDR3: CASRTGYPQETQYF

D: TRBD2
size: NA
V: TRBV2
length: 16
J: TRBJ2-3
DNA: TGTGCCAGCAGTGAACTAGCGGGAGGGTTGGGTGATACGCAGTATTTT
CDR3: CASSELAGGLGDTQYF

D: TRBD1
size: NA
V: TRBV29-1
length: 16
J: TRBJ2-2
DNA: TGCAGCGTTGGAAAGCGACAGGGAATTAACACCGGGGAGCTGTTTTTT
CDR3: CSVGKRQGINTGELFF

D: NA
size: NA
V: TRBV4-3
length: 17
J: TRBJ2-2
DNA: TGCGCCAGCAGCCAGGGGGCAGGGATTCTAAACACCGGGGAGCTGTTTTTT
CDR3: CASSQGAGILNTGELFF

D: TRBD2
size: NA
V: TRBV9
length: 15
J: TRBJ2-3
DNA: TGTGCCAGCAGCGTAGCGAGTAGCGGGAGGGATACGCAGTATTTT
CDR3: CASSVASSGRDTQYF

D: NA
size: NA
V: TRBV19
length: 14
J: TRBJ1-1
DNA: TGTGCCAGTAGTATGGGTCAGGGATTTACTGAAGCTTTCTTT
CDR3: CASSMGQGFTEAFF

D: NA
size: NA
V: TRBV4-2
length: 13
J: TRBJ1-4
DNA: TGTGCCACGGCGGGCAGGTCTGATGAAAAACTGTTTTTT
CDR3: CATAGRSDEKLFF

D: TRBD2
size: NA
V: TRBV7-2
length: 17
J: TRBJ2-7
DNA: TGTGCCAGCAGCCCCCCAGCGGGAGGCCCCATATCCTACGAGCAGTACTTC
CDR3: CASSPPAGGPISYEQYF

D: NA
size: NA
V: TRBV21-1
length: 15
J: TRBJ2-7
DNA: TGTCCTATTCGGGACTCCTCCTCGTTCGTCGACGAGCAGTACTTC
CDR3: CPIRDSSSFVDEQYF

D: NA
size: NA
V: TRBV11-2
length: 16
J: TRBJ1-2
DNA: TGTGCCAGCAGCTTAGAAGGGGGTAGTACTAACTATGGCTACACCTTC
CDR3: CASSLEGGSTNYGYTF

D: NA
size: once
V: TRBV11-2
length: 15
J: TRBJ2-5
DNA: TGTGCCAGTAATACTGCCGGGTCGCGAGGGGAGACCCAGTACTTC
CDR3: CASNTAGSRGETQYF

D: NA
size: NA
V: TRBV24-1
length: 17
J: TRBJ2-7
DNA: TGTGCCACCAGTGATCCTACGACACCCCCGTACTCCTACGAGCAGTACTTC
CDR3: CATSDPTTPPYSYEQYF

D: NA
size: NA
V: TRBV11-3
length: 15
J: TRBJ2-1
DNA: TGTGCCAGCAGGTCACAGCGGCCCCTGGGGAATGAGCAGTTCTTC
CDR3: CASRSQRPLGNEQFF

D: NA
size: NA
V: TRBV11-2
length: 18
J: TRBJ2-7
DNA: TGTGCCAGCAGCCTCCGCCCATTGAATACAGGTGTTACCTACGAGCAGTACTTC
CDR3: CASSLRPLNTGVTYEQYF

D: TRBD1
size: NA
V: TRBV15
length: 17
J: TRBJ1-4
DNA: TGTGCCACCAGCCTACCGGGACAGGGGAATACTAATGAAAAACTGTTTTTT
CDR3: CATSLPGQGNTNEKLFF

D: TRBD1
size: NA
V: TRBV6-5
length: 13
J: TRBJ1-5
DNA: TGTGCCACCGTAGACAGGGGAGAGCAGCCCCAGCATTTT
CDR3: CATVDRGEQPQHF

D: NA
size: once
V: TRBV19
length: 18
J: TRBJ1-3
DNA: TGTGCCAGTAAAGACGCGGACAGCCCCAGAAGCTCTGGAAACACCATATATTTT
CDR3: CASKDADSPRSSGNTIYF

D: NA
size: NA
V: TRBV18
length: 15
J: TRBJ2-3
DNA: TGTGCCAGCTCACCTACCCCAAACAGGGCGGATACGCAGTATTTT
CDR3: CASSPTPNRADTQYF

D: NA
size: NA
V: TRBV6-5
length: 14
J: TRBJ2-7
DNA: TGTGCCAGCAGAGGGAGCTTAAACTCCTACGAGCAGTACTTC
CDR3: CASRGSLNSYEQYF

D: NA
size: NA
V: TRBV19
length: 14
J: TRBJ2-5
DNA: TGTGCCAGTAGTATATCGACAGGACAGGAGACCCAGTACTTC
CDR3: CASSISTGQETQYF

D: TRBD1
size: NA
V: TRBV5-1
length: 16
J: TRBJ2-2
DNA: TGCGCCAGCAGCCCAGGACAGGGGCGGGACACCGGGGAGCTGTTTTTT
CDR3: CASSPGQGRDTGELFF

D: NA
size: NA
V: TRBV4-3
length: 14
J: TRBJ1-5
DNA: TGCGCCAGCAGCCAAGACCCCGGCAATCAGCCCCAGCATTTT
CDR3: CASSQDPGNQPQHF

D: TRBD1
size: NA
V: TRBV25-1
length: 15
J: TRBJ1-1
DNA: TGTGCCAGCAGTGATCAAGGGACAGGGGCCACTGAAGCTTTCTTT
CDR3: CASSDQGTGATEAFF

D: NA
size: NA
V: TRBV7-6
length: 14
J: TRBJ2-7
DNA: TGTGCCAGCAGCTTAGGTCAGGGAAGGGGCGAGCAGTACTTC
CDR3: CASSLGQGRGEQYF

D: NA
size: NA
V: TRBV12-3/TRBV12-4
length: 12
J: TRBJ2-1
DNA: TGTGCCAGCAGTTCCGGGCCGGGGGTGCAGTTCTTC
CDR3: CASSSGPGVQFF

D: TRBD1
size: NA
V: TRBV7-8
length: 16
J: TRBJ1-1
DNA: TGTGCCAGCAGCTTACTCCGGACAGGGGGTATGCAGGGAGCTTTCTTT
CDR3: CASSLLRTGGMQGAFF

D: TRBD1
size: NA
V: TRBV10-3
length: 14
J: TRBJ1-6
DNA: TGTGCCATCAGTGAGGGACAGGAGGGTTCACCCCTCCACTTT
CDR3: CAISEGQEGSPLHF

D: NA
size: once
V: TRBV7-3
length: 16
J: TRBJ2-2
DNA: TGTGCCAGCAGCTTAGCTCCGGCAGGGAATATCGGGGAGCTGTTTTTT
CDR3: CASSLAPAGNIGELFF

D: TRBD2
size: NA
V: TRBV5-1
length: 17
J: TRBJ2-7
DNA: TGCGCCAGCAGCTTCCGGAGTCGACTAGCGGGAGACTACGAGCAGTACTTC
CDR3: CASSFRSRLAGDYEQYF

D: NA
size: NA
V: TRBV5-1
length: 13
J: TRBJ1-1
DNA: TGCGCCAGCAGACGGGGATACGACACTGAAGCTTTCTTT
CDR3: CASRRGYDTEAFF

D: TRBD1
size: NA
V: TRBV15
length: 13
J: TRBJ1-2
DNA: TGTGCCACCAGCAGAGGGACAGGGGATGGCTACACCTTC
CDR3: CATSRGTGDGYTF

D: TRBD2
size: NA
V: TRBV7-9
length: 15
J: TRBJ2-1
DNA: TGTGCCAGCAGCGCTGGGACTAGCGGGAGCGATGAGCAGTTCTTC
CDR3: CASSAGTSGSDEQFF

D: NA
size: NA
V: TRBV15
length: 13
J: TRBJ1-1
DNA: TGTGCCACCAGCAGAGATCGAATAGCTGAAGCTTTCTTT
CDR3: CATSRDRIAEAFF

D: TRBD1
size: NA
V: TRBV6-4
length: 14
J: TRBJ1-2
DNA: TGTGCCAGCAGTGACCGGGACAGCCGCTATGGCTACACCTTC
CDR3: CASSDRDSRYGYTF

D: NA
size: NA
V: TRBV5-4
length: 14
J: TRBJ2-7
DNA: TGTGCCAGCAAACGGGACATTGACTACTACGAGCAGTACTTC
CDR3: CASKRDIDYYEQYF

D: TRBD1
size: once
V: TRBV6-4
length: 15
J: TRBJ1-6
DNA: TGTGCCAGCAGACCCTGGACAGGGAGGAATTCACCCCTCCACTTT
CDR3: CASRPWTGRNSPLHF

D: NA
size: NA
V: TRBV6-5
length: 14
J: TRBJ2-3
DNA: TGTGCCAGCAGTCGAGGGCCGGAAGCTGATACGCAGTATTTT
CDR3: CASSRGPEADTQYF

D: NA
size: NA
V: TRBV18
length: 14
J: TRBJ1-4
DNA: TGTGCCAGCTCAAAAGGCGCAGGGTCCGAAAAACTGTTTTTT
CDR3: CASSKGAGSEKLFF

D: TRBD1
size: once
V: TRBV2
length: 16
J: TRBJ2-7
DNA: TGTGCCAGCAGTGAGACTGTCGGGACAGGGCATTATGAGCAGTACTTC
CDR3: CASSETVGTGHYEQYF

D: TRBD1
size: NA
V: TRBV5-6
length: 14
J: TRBJ1-6
DNA: TGTGCCAGCAGCTTCGGACAGGCGAATTCACCCCTCCACTTT
CDR3: CASSFGQANSPLHF

D: NA
size: NA
V: TRBV28
length: 15
J: TRBJ1-5
DNA: TGTGCCAGCATTCGGGACACCTATAGCAATCAGCCCCAGCATTTT
CDR3: CASIRDTYSNQPQHF

D: TRBD1
size: few
V: TRBV28
length: 13
J: TRBJ1-2
DNA: TGTGCCAGCAGTCCCCAGGGGGCCCGCGGCTACACCTTC
CDR3: CASSPQGARGYTF